The 23 T cell receptor beta chains listed next were all sequenced from one sample in a study of T cell responses to AZD1222 COVID-19 vaccine. Here immunoSEQ multiplex PCR was the method, and the copy in TCRdb shows in-frame clones only, minus some. The sample lists about 190,000 clones; around nine tenths were seen once. The sample in question was peripheral blood, obtained 28 days after the second dose of the MenACWY control vaccine. These receptor sequences come from an adult who received the MenACWY meningococcal vaccine as a control.

The gene calls are TRBV6-4 and TRBJ1-2; maybe TRBD1 (5 bases). The V gene lost 6 bases and the J gene lost 0 bases, with 20 bases spanning the gap. The CDR3 sequence is 17 residues long. Germline assignment: CDR1 MRHNA and CDR2 SNTAGT. CDR3 residues: CASRSRDRRITNYGYTF. DNA of the CDR3: TGTGCCAGCAGGAGCCGGGACCGCAGAATAACTAACTATGGCTACACCTTC.

This sequence joins TRBV19 and TRBJ2-5; no reliable D call. Trimming took 2 bases from V and 3 from J, leaving 10 bases between them. The CDR3 has 14 amino acids. Germline V gene lookup returns CDR1 LNHDA and CDR2 SQIVND (reference sequence). CDR3 nucleotide sequence: TGTGCCAGTAGTATATTGGCCAGAGAAGAGACCCAGTACTTC. Protein sequence: CASSILAREETQYF.

The count of this clone is one. The chain combines TRBV5-4 with TRBJ2-1; tentative D call: TRBD2 (5 bases). The CDR3 runs to 15 residues. Germline V lookup: CDR1 SGHNT, CDR2 YYREEE (reference sequence). Trimming cost V 7 bases and J 0 bases, with 14 bases left between them. In nucleotides, the CDR3 is TGTGCCAGCCAACCGGACTCGAGCTCCTACAATGAGCAGTTCTTC. Protein sequence: CASQPDSSSYNEQFF. Looking up the rest from reference TRBV5-4 and TRBJ2-1 gives the full variable domain: ETGVTQSPTHLIKTRGQQVTLRCSSQSGHNTVSWYQQALGQGPQFIFQYYREEENGRGNFPPRFSGLQFPNYSSELNVNALELDDSALYLCASQPDSSSYNEQFFGPGTRLTVL.

This clone was picked up one time. The chain uses TRBV7-2 and TRBJ1-5, with unresolved D. Germline assignment: CDR1 SGHTA and CDR2 FQGNSA. CDR3 length equals 14 residues. V was cut by 5 bases and J by 5 bases, with 13 bases left in between. The CDR3 DNA follows: TGTGCCAGCAGCCCCAAGGGAGCGGATCAGCCCCAGCATTTT. Protein product: CASSPKGADQPQHF.

This clone was observed once. The chain uses TRBV12-3 or TRBV12-4 and TRBJ1-5; D might be TRBD1 (5 bases). The V end was cut by 5 bases, the J end by 9 bases, with 14 bases between. The CDR3 spans 13 residues. The CDR3: CASSTQGGGPQHF. CDR3 nucleotides: TGTGCCAGCAGTACTCAGGGTGGGGGGCCCCAGCATTTT.

This clone appeared a single time. This sequence joins TRBV27 and TRBJ2-7, with 10 bases fitting TRBD1. Germline V gene sequence: CDR1 MNHEY, CDR2 SMNVEV (reference sequence). V was clipped by 1 base and J by 3 bases; unmatched bases: 6. The CDR3 has 16 amino acids. For the CDR3, the DNA is TGTGCCAGCAGTTTATTGACAGGGGGCGGACTCTACGAGCAGTACTTC. It yields the protein CASSLLTGGGLYEQYF.

The chain has TRBV28 and TRBJ1-5; weak D call: TRBD1 (5 bases). The V end lost 7 bases, the J end lost 5 bases, and 18 bases lay between the germline ends. The CDR3 has 15 amino acids. The germline V gene encodes CDR1 MDHEN and CDR2 SYDVKM. Here the CDR3 reads CASTNAGDSYQPQHF. CDR3 DNA: TGTGCCAGCACCAACGCCGGGGACTCTTATCAGCCCCAGCATTTT. Combining the CDR3 with reference TRBV28 and TRBJ1-5 gives the whole variable domain DVKVTQSSRYLVKRTGEKVFLECVQDMDHENMFWYRQDPGLGLRLIYFSYDVKMKEKGDIPEGYSVSREKKERFSLILESASTNQTSMYLCASTNAGDSYQPQHFGDGTRLSIL.

This clone was observed a handful of times. This chain joins TRBV6-1 and TRBJ1-3; no clear D. The CDR3 runs to 14 residues. Trimming removed 2 bases at V and 3 bases at J, with 8 bases between. From germline, CDR1 is MNHNS and CDR2 SASEGT. DNA of the CDR3: TGTGCCAGCAGTGAATTCTGGGGTGGAAACACCATATATTTT. Protein: CASSEFWGGNTIYF.

The chain carries TRBV11-3 and TRBJ2-2, with D unresolved. The CDR3 runs 15 residues. Trimming removed 3 bases from V and 2 bases from J, with 10 bases in between. Looked up from germline, CDR1 is SGHNT and CDR2 is YENEEA. The CDR3 here is CASSLAYPNTGELFF. DNA of the CDR3: TGTGCCAGCAGCTTGGCCTACCCTAACACCGGGGAGCTGTTTTTT.

In nucleotides, the CDR3 is TGTGCCAGCAGCTTGGACAGGGTCAATTCACCCCTCCACTTT. The encoded protein is CASSLDRVNSPLHF. The chain employs TRBV11-3 and TRBJ1-6; TRBD1 agrees at 8 bases. Germline V gene lookup returns CDR1 SGHNT and CDR2 YENEEA. The V segment lost 3 bases and the J segment 7 bases; nucleotides outside the gene matches: 2. The CDR3 is 14 residues long.

In its sample, this clone was seen once. The rearrangement uses TRBV5-1 and TRBJ1-1; D not resolved. The ends were cut back, 0 bases at V and 4 bases at J, with 7 bases in the middle. This CDR3 comprises 13 residues. Germline V lookup: CDR1 SGHRS, CDR2 YFSETQ. The CDR3 reads CASSLEGFTEAFF. DNA for the CDR3: TGCGCCAGCAGCTTGGAAGGGTTCACTGAAGCTTTCTTT.

The chain couples TRBV6-5 to TRBJ1-4, with no clear D. Looked up from germline, CDR1 is MNHEY and CDR2 is SVGAGI. Trimming shortened V by 4 bases and J by 8 bases, and 14 bases separated the two germline ends. The CDR3 is made up of 14 amino acids. CDR3 in DNA: TGTGCCAGCAGTTTCCTAGGGAGCGGGGAAAAACTGTTTTTT. Its translation: CASSFLGSGEKLFF.

As regards this clone: A read error may produce the germline difference seen at one junction end. This sequence joins TRBV7-7 and TRBJ2-7; D unclear. The germline V gene encodes CDR1 SSHAT and CDR2 FNYEAQ (reference sequence). The CDR3 length is 14 residues. CDR3 in amino acids: CASSPLLDGYEQYF. DNA for the CDR3: TGTGCTAGCAGCCCCCTCTTGGACGGCTACGAGCAGTACTTC.

This chain uses TRBV19 with TRBJ2-3; no reliable D call. Germline lookup yields CDR1 LNHDA and CDR2 SQIVND (reference sequence). The CDR3 contains 16 residues. Trimming pared 1 base from V and 0 bases from J, leaving 11 bases between. The chain's CDR3 is CASSIGNSPSTDTQYF. DNA of the CDR3: TGTGCCAGTAGTATAGGCAACAGCCCTAGCACAGATACGCAGTATTTT.

The V and J genes are TRBV2 and TRBJ1-5; D may be TRBD1 (5 bases). The CDR3 length is 16 residues. Trimming pared 6 bases from V and 3 bases from J, leaving 18 bases between. Looked up from germline, CDR1 is SNHLY and CDR2 is FYNNEI. CDR3 bases: TGTGCCAGCAGGGCCCTGGGGGAAGAGGCCAATCAGCCCCAGCATTTT. The encoded protein is CASRALGEEANQPQHF.

The gene calls are TRBV9 and TRBJ2-7, with D unclear. The CDR3 loop spans 14 amino acids. Trimming stripped 1 base from V and 5 bases from J, with 13 bases between. From germline, CDR1 is SGDLS and CDR2 YYNGEE. Here the CDR3 DNA reads TGTGCCAGCAGCGTAAGGTGGGAATCCCACGAGCAGTACTTC. Translated: CASSVRWESHEQYF.

The DNA of the CDR3 is TGTGCCAGCTTTCCGGCCGAATTTAATTCACCCCTCCACTTT. This encodes CASFPAEFNSPLHF. The chain links TRBV28 to TRBJ1-6; D not certain. From germline, CDR1 is MDHEN and CDR2 SYDVKM. Between the trimmed V and J ends, which lost 8 bases and 6 bases, there was a span of 14 bases. CDR3 length equals 14 residues.

The chain combines TRBV5-6 with TRBJ1-2; TRBD1 might be the D (5 bases). This CDR3 contains 14 residues. The V and J ends lost 1 base and 5 bases respectively, with 12 bases between them. The germline gives CDR1 SGHDT, CDR2 YYEEEE. As DNA, the CDR3 is TGTGCCAGCAGCTTGAGAGGGACGGAATATGGCTACACCTTC. Residues: CASSLRGTEYGYTF. The entire variable domain, with the rest obtained from reference TRBV5-6 and TRBJ1-2, is as follows: DAGVTQSPTHLIKTRGQQVTLRCSPKSGHDTVSWYQQALGQGPQFIFQYYEEEERQRGNFPDRFSGHQFPNYSSELNVNALLLGDSALYLCASSLRGTEYGYTFGSGTRLTVV.

The V call is TRBV5-1, the J call TRBJ1-1, with D perhaps TRBD1 (6 bases). The CDR3 totals 15 residues. CDR1 and CDR2 from the germline V gene are SGHRS and YFSETQ. Trimming stripped 3 bases from V and 3 bases from J, with 15 bases between. For the CDR3, the DNA is TGCGCCAGCAGCTCGACAGGCCCCTGGGACACTGAAGCTTTCTTT. This encodes CASSSTGPWDTEAFF.

The chain has TRBV30 and TRBJ2-5; unclear D gene. The CDR3 loop spans 12 amino acids. Germline lookup yields CDR1 GTSNPN and CDR2 SVGIG (reference sequence). V was clipped by 0 bases and J by 5 bases, with 7 bases between them. CDR3 sequence (DNA): TGTGCCTGGAGTGTGGCCTGGGAGACCCAGTACTTC. Amino acids: CAWSVAWETQYF. The full variable domain, in which reference TRBV30 and TRBJ2-5 provide the parts outside the CDR3, is SQTIHQWPATLVQPVGSPLSLECTVEGTSNPNLYWYRQAAGRGLQLLFYSVGIGQISSEVPQNLSASRPQDRQFILSSKKLLLSDSGFYLCAWSVAWETQYFGPGTRLLVL.

This clone was detected only once. The chain combines TRBV14 with TRBJ2-2; D not certain. CDR1 is SGHDN, CDR2 FVKESK, per germline. This CDR3 contains 12 residues. With 4 bases removed from V and 3 bases from J, the gap between germline ends came to 3 bases. The CDR3 bases are TGTGCCAGCAGCCGGTACACCGGGGAGCTGTTTTTT. Protein: CASSRYTGELFF.

This clone has just one count. The genes are TRBV9 and TRBJ1-2; D not resolved. In germline, CDR1 is SGDLS, CDR2 YYNGEE. This CDR3 contains 14 residues. Trimming removed 0 bases at V and 0 bases at J, with 6 bases between. In DNA form, the CDR3 reads TGTGCCAGCAGCGTAGACAGAACTAACTATGGCTACACCTTC. As protein: CASSVDRTNYGYTF.

The rearrangement joins TRBV7-9 to TRBJ1-3; no definite D call. CDR1 SEHNR and CDR2 FQNEAQ come from the germline V gene (reference sequence). The V end was cut by 5 bases, the J end by 6 bases, with 8 bases between. The CDR3 is 12 residues long. The CDR3 DNA follows: TGTGCCAGCAGCCCAAACTTAAACACCATATATTTT. It translates to CASSPNLNTIYF.